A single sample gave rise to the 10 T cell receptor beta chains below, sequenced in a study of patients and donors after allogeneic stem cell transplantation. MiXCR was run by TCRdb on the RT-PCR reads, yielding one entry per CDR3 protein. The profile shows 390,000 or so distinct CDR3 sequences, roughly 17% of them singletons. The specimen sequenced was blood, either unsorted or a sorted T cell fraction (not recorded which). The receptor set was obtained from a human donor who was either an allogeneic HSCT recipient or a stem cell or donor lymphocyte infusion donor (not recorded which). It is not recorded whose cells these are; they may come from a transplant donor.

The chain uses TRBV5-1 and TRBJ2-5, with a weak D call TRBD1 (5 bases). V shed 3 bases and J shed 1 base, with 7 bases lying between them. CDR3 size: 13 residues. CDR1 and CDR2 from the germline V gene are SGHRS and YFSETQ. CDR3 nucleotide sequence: TGCGCCAGCAGCTCACAGGCCCAAGAGACCCAGTACTTC. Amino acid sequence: CASSSQAQETQYF.

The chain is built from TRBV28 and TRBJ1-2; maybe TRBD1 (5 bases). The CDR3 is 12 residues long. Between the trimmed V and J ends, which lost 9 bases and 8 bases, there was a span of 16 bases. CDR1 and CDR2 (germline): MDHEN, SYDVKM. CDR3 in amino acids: CASTGTPVGYTF. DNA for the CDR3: TGTGCCAGTACTGGGACTCCCGTAGGCTACACCTTC.

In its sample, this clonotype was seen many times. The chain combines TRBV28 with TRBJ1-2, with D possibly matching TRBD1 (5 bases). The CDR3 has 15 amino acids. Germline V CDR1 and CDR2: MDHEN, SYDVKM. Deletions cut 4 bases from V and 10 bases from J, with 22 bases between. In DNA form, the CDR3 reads TGTGCCAGCAGTTCAACCTCGGGGGGAATCTATTTCTACACCTTC. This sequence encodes CASSSTSGGIYFYTF.

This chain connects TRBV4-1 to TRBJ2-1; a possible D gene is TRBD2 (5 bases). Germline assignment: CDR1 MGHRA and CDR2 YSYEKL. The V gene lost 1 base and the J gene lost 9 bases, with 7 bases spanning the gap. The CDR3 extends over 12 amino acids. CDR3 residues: CASSQGRIEQFF. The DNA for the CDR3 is TGCGCCAGCAGCCAAGGGAGGATTGAGCAGTTCTTC.

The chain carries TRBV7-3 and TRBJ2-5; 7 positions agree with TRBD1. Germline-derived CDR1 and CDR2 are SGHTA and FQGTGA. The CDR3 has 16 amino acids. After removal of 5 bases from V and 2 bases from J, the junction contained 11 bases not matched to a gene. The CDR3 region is CASSAGTDAPQETQYF. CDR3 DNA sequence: TGTGCCAGCAGCGCCGGGACAGACGCCCCTCAAGAGACCCAGTACTTC.

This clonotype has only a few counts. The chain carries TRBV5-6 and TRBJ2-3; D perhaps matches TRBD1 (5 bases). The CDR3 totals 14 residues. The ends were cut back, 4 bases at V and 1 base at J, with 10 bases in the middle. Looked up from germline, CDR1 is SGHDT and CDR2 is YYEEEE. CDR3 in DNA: TGTGCCAGCAGCCTGGACACCCGCACAGATACGCAGTATTTT. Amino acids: CASSLDTRTDTQYF.

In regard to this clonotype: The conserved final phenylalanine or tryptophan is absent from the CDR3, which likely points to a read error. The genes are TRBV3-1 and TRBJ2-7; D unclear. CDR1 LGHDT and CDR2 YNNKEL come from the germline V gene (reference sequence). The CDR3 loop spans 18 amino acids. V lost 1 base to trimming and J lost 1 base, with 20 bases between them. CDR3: CASSQGCKLQVSSYEQYS. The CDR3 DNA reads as TGTGCCAGCAGCCAAGGATGTAAGTTGCAGGTTTCGTCCTACGAGCAGTACTCC.

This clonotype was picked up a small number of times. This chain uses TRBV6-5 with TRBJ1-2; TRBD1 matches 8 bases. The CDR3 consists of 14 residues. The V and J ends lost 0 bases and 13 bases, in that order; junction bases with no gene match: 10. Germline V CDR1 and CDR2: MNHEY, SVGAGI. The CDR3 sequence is CASSYSIRKGQATF. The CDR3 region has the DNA TGTGCCAGCAGTTACTCGATAAGAAAGGGACAGGCCACCTTC.

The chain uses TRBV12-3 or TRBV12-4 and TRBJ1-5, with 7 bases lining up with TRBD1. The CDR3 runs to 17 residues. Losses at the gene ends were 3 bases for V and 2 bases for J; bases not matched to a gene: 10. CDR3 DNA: TGTGCCAGCAGTTTTGGTTCAGGGGGGAGTGGCAATCAGCCCCAGCATTTT. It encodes CASSFGSGGSGNQPQHF.

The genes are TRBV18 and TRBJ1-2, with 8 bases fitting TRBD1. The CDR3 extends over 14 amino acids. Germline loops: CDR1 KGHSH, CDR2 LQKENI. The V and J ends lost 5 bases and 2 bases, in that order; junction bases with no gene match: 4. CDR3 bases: TGTGCCAGCTCAGGGGACAGGATAAACTATGGCTACACCTTC. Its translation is CASSGDRINYGYTF.